Here is one TCR beta chain with its context. Its matching antigen is unknown. Generated by immunoSEQ multiplex PCR, the TCRdb table keeps only in-frame clones and is missing some. The sample yields 95,000 to 150,000 clones, roughly 90% seen once. This entry is derived from a study of T cell responses to AZD1222 COVID-19 vaccine. General study findings and limits: Spike-specific TCR depth and breadth grew after two AZD1222 doses. The study found vaccine-associated CD4 TCRs spanning spike, dominant at 160-218 and 743-854. White British people made up most donors, females outnumbered males, and clonal diversity was possibly underestimated.

This receptor was identified in an adult in good health. This specimen was peripheral blood, taken on day 0 of AZD1222 vaccination.

In DNA, the CDR3 is TGTGCCAGCAGTTACCCGCTCGTGGCGGGAGGGCCGAAAGCCGGGGAGCTGTTTTTT. Its translation is CASSYPLVAGGPKAGELFF. The rearrangement joins TRBV6-2 or TRBV6-3 to TRBJ2-2; 9 bases align to TRBD2. The CDR3 sequence is 19 residues long. The trim removed 2 bases at V and 6 bases at J, leaving 16 bases unmatched. CDR1 is MNHEY, CDR2 SVGEGT, per germline.